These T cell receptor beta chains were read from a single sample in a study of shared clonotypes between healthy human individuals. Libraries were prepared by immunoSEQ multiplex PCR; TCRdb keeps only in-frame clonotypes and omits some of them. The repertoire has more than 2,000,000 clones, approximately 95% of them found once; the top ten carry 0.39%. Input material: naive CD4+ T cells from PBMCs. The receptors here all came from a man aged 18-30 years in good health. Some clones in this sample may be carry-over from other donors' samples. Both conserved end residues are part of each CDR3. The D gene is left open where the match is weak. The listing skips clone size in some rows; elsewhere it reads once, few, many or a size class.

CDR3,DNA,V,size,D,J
CASSPGGTKFLTQYF,TGTGCCAGCAGTCCCGGGGGGACTAAGTTTCTCACGCAGTATTTT,TRBV28,once,TRBD2,TRBJ2-3
CSVDRGYSTDTQYF,TGCAGCGTGGACAGGGGTTATAGCACAGATACGCAGTATTTT,TRBV29-1,.,TRBD1,TRBJ2-3
CASRRGQGNYGYTF,TGTGCCAGTAGACGCGGACAGGGGAACTATGGCTACACCTTC,TRBV19,.,TRBD1,TRBJ1-2
CASSRANYGYTF,TGTGCCAGCTCACGGGCTAACTATGGCTACACCTTC,TRBV18,.,.,TRBJ1-2
CAWQTSGSSPYNEQFF,TGTGCCTGGCAGACTAGCGGGAGTTCCCCCTACAATGAGCAGTTCTTC,TRBV30,.,TRBD2,TRBJ2-1
CASSVVDRPNYGYTF,TGTGCCAGCAGCGTAGTTGACAGGCCTAACTATGGCTACACCTTC,TRBV9,.,.,TRBJ1-2
CASSLYGRNTIYF,TGTGCCAGCAGTTTATATGGACGGAACACCATATATTTT,TRBV28,.,.,TRBJ1-3
CASSLSGPTEAFF,TGCGCCAGCAGCTTGAGTGGACCCACTGAAGCTTTCTTT,TRBV5-1,.,.,TRBJ1-1
CASRTGVGTEAFF,TGTGCCAGCAGGACAGGGGTGGGTACTGAAGCTTTCTTT,TRBV6-1,.,TRBD1,TRBJ1-1
CASYRQRSSYEQYF,TGTGCCAGTTATAGACAGAGGAGCTCCTACGAGCAGTACTTC,TRBV30,.,.,TRBJ2-7
CASSKERQGYYGYTF,TGTGCCAGCAGCAAAGAACGACAGGGGTACTATGGCTACACCTTC,TRBV21-1,.,.,TRBJ1-2
CSVRLAANQETQYF,TGCAGCGTTCGGCTAGCTGCAAACCAAGAGACCCAGTACTTC,TRBV29-1,.,.,TRBJ2-5
CASSYNTDTQYF,TGTGCCAGCAGTTACAATACAGATACGCAGTATTTT,TRBV6-5,.,.,TRBJ2-3
CASSLVPSAPYGYTF,TGTGCCAGCAGTTTGGTCCCATCGGCGCCGTATGGCTACACCTTC,TRBV28,.,.,TRBJ1-2
CAISLTGGFDTQYF,TGTGCCATCAGTCTGACAGGGGGCTTCGATACGCAGTATTTT,TRBV10-3,.,TRBD1,TRBJ2-3
CSVEEPNGYEQYF,TGCAGCGTTGAGGAGCCCAACGGCTACGAGCAGTACTTC,TRBV29-1,.,.,TRBJ2-7
CSVVRGATEAFF,TGCAGCGTTGTCAGGGGAGCCACTGAAGCTTTCTTT,TRBV29-1,.,.,TRBJ1-1
CASSIVRGQGYSKSSYNEQFF,TGTGCCAGTAGTATAGTTCGGGGACAGGGATATAGTAAAAGCTCCTACAATGAGCAGTTCTTC,TRBV19,.,TRBD1,TRBJ2-1
CASSAGGRNQPQHF,TGTGCCAGCAGCGCAGGGGGAAGGAATCAGCCCCAGCATTTT,TRBV9,few,TRBD1,TRBJ1-5
CASSFEGASNEKLFF,TGTGCCAGCAGTTTTGAGGGGGCTTCTAATGAAAAACTGTTTTTT,TRBV28,.,TRBD1,TRBJ1-4
CATSRDFYEQYF,TGTGCCACCAGCAGAGATTTTTACGAGCAGTACTTC,TRBV15,few,.,TRBJ2-7
CASSLGWLAGGDEQFF,TGTGCCAGCAGCTTAGGGTGGCTAGCGGGAGGTGATGAGCAGTTCTTC,TRBV7-2,.,TRBD2,TRBJ2-1
CASSLRPSGSFSANEQFF,TGCGCCAGCAGCTTGCGTCCTAGCGGGAGTTTTTCGGCCAATGAGCAGTTCTTC,TRBV5-1,.,TRBD2,TRBJ2-1
CASSLGSSGELFF,TGTGCCAGCAGCTTGGGATCTAGCGGGGAGCTGTTTTTT,TRBV5-4,once,.,TRBJ2-2
CASSSTGTSYNEQFF,TGCGCCAGCAGCTCGACCGGGACATCGTACAATGAGCAGTTCTTC,TRBV4-1,.,.,TRBJ2-1
CASPRDRQVLSEQYF,TGTGCCAGCCCCCGAGACAGACAGGTGCTTTCCGAGCAGTACTTC,TRBV6-1,.,.,TRBJ2-7
CASSLLAGELFF,TGTGCCAGCAGCTTACTGGCCGGGGAGCTGTTTTTT,TRBV7-9,.,.,TRBJ2-2
CASSLDTGRGGLRGNEQFF,TGTGCCAGCAGCTTAGATACCGGGAGAGGTGGACTCAGGGGCAATGAGCAGTTCTTC,TRBV11-2,.,.,TRBJ2-1
CASSIGWTATYEQYF,TGTGCCAGTAGTATTGGGTGGACAGCTACCTACGAGCAGTACTTC,TRBV19,.,.,TRBJ2-7
CSVARANTEAFF,TGCAGCGTTGCAAGGGCGAACACTGAAGCTTTCTTT,TRBV29-1,few,.,TRBJ1-1
CASRLSGMAADTQYF,TGTGCCAGCAGGTTGAGCGGGATGGCTGCAGATACGCAGTATTTT,TRBV5-4,.,TRBD2,TRBJ2-3
CASSLGGSRGIQYF,TGTGCCAGCAGTTTAGGGGGAAGCCGGGGCATTCAGTACTTC,TRBV28,.,.,TRBJ2-4
CATRRGVITDTQYF,TGTGCCACCCGCCGAGGGGTTATCACAGATACGCAGTATTTT,TRBV2,once,.,TRBJ2-3
CASSHRGTGWNFNYGYTF,TGTGCCAGCAGCCACAGAGGGACAGGGTGGAATTTTAACTATGGCTACACCTTC,TRBV7-8,.,TRBD1,TRBJ1-2
CAGAWDSGANVLTF,TGTGCCGGGGCCTGGGACTCTGGGGCCAACGTCCTGACTTTC,TRBV7-7,once,.,TRBJ2-6
CASSRGYTEAFF,TGTGCCAGCAGCCGAGGGTACACTGAAGCTTTCTTT,TRBV28,.,.,TRBJ1-1
CASSSDRVGELFF,TGTGCCAGCTCATCAGACAGGGTCGGGGAGCTGTTTTTT,TRBV18,once,TRBD1,TRBJ2-2
CASSPPRGQANTGELFF,TGTGCCAGCAGCCCTCCCCGGGGACAGGCGAACACCGGGGAGCTGTTTTTT,TRBV7-3,once,TRBD1,TRBJ2-2
CASSPGGWRQPLNEQFF,TGTGCCAGCAGTCCCGGGGGGTGGCGGCAGCCCTTGAATGAGCAGTTCTTC,TRBV27,.,TRBD2,TRBJ2-1
CAWTRAGIETQYF,TGTGCCTGGACAAGGGCGGGGATCGAGACCCAGTACTTC,TRBV30,.,.,TRBJ2-5
CASSFQGGREKLFF,TGTGCCAGCAGCTTCCAGGGGGGGAGAGAAAAACTGTTTTTT,TRBV13,.,TRBD1,TRBJ1-4
CASSLAVMAGSETQYF,TGCGCCAGCAGCTTGGCCGTTATGGCGGGCTCAGAGACCCAGTACTTC,TRBV5-1,.,.,TRBJ2-5
CASSPETGRDIQYF,TGTGCCAGCAGTCCAGAGACAGGGCGTGACATTCAGTACTTC,TRBV27,.,TRBD1,TRBJ2-4
CSATPDRTTFF,TGCAGTGCTACCCCCGACAGGACAACTTTCTTT,TRBV20-1,few,.,TRBJ1-1
CASRSGHLYEQYF,TGCGCCAGCAGGTCGGGACACCTATACGAGCAGTACTTC,TRBV5-1,.,.,TRBJ2-7
CASSAQRALAGVPDTQYF,TGTGCCAGCAGCGCCCAGCGAGCACTAGCAGGGGTTCCAGATACGCAGTATTTT,TRBV28,.,.,TRBJ2-3
CAWSAGTDTQYF,TGTGCCTGGAGCGCGGGCACAGATACGCAGTATTTT,TRBV30,.,.,TRBJ2-3
CASSTKTSGVPAQYF,TGTGCCAGTAGTACCAAGACTAGCGGGGTACCGGCCCAGTACTTC,TRBV19,.,TRBD2,TRBJ2-5